This TCR beta chain was captured in a study of blood T cells in healthy people across ages. Per germline, CDR1 MNHEY and CDR2 SMNVEV (reference sequence). Trimming cost V 6 bases and J 10 bases; bases outside gene matches: 3. This CDR3 has 13 residues. At least 6.5 million PBMCs were isolated per sample. The second PCR ran roughly 7 to 11 cycles with a sample-barcoded 5' primer and J-beta primers. A single record per CDR3 protein comes from TCRdb applying MiXCR to the 5' RACE reads. The table shows 1.5 million to 1.9 million distinct CDR3 sequences, with less than 45% occurring only once. The sample holds a few counts of this clonotype. Antigen unknown. Overall study findings and caveats: Strong correlation was found linking TCR beta diversity to naive T cell percentage. Per-million-T-cell TCR beta diversity fell roughly linearly with age. It was the long-lived donors that had more naive CD4+ cells and higher diversity than aged donors.

The chain carries TRBV27 and TRBJ2-1; 13 bases agree with TRBD2. The source of this sequence is a woman under 30 in good health. Sample: blood. The CDR3 sequence is CASRETSGGEQFF. As DNA, the CDR3 is TGTGCCAGCAGAGAGACTAGCGGGGGGGAGCAGTTCTTC.